These T cell receptor beta chains were read from a single sample in a study of radiation and T cells in renal cell carcinoma. The data were produced by immunoSEQ multiplex PCR, yet TCRdb's version contains in-frame clones alone and is incomplete. The top ten clones hold around a quarter of a sample with some 150,000 clones, approximately 82% of them seen once. The sample in question was blood, obtained from a patient whose treatment included radiotherapy and nephrectomy. The receptor source for this set is a woman in her forties or fifties with renal cell carcinoma. Each CDR3 is given with its conserved first and last residue.

j_call | v_call | cdr3_aa
TRBJ1-2 | TRBV6-5 | CASSWQGKGYTF
TRBJ2-3 | TRBV7-9 | CASSLIQGTTDTQYF
TRBJ2-4 | TRBV29-1 | CSVWTGGIQYF
TRBJ1-1 | TRBV25-1 | CASSPRTGEDTEAFF
TRBJ2-7 | TRBV6-6 | CASSSLPGEQYF
TRBJ2-1 | TRBV6-1 | CASSVLSGASYNEQFF
TRBJ2-7 | TRBV5-1 | CASSIGDPTTYEQYF
TRBJ2-3 | TRBV15 | CATSRDTDTQYF
TRBJ2-5 | TRBV4-3 | CASSQDLAGGRETQYF
TRBJ2-2 | TRBV28 | CASREGRENTGELFF
TRBJ1-2 | TRBV28 | CASSLFLAEGYTF
TRBJ1-4 | TRBV9 | CASSPGGTFNEKLFF
TRBJ1-1 | TRBV29-1 | CSVVTGSRTEAFF
TRBJ2-5 | TRBV7-9 | CASSSEETQYF
TRBJ2-3 | TRBV19 | CASSRNQGTDTQYF
TRBJ1-3 | TRBV5-1 | CASSLGTGTISGNTIYF
TRBJ2-6 | TRBV4-1 | CASSQRTANSGANVLTF
TRBJ2-2 | TRBV28 | CASSSTREPGELFF
TRBJ2-3 | TRBV28 | CASTAWAGRTDTQYF
TRBJ1-1 | TRBV6-5 | CASRAGLIAFF
TRBJ2-7 | TRBV2 | CASSLGQGYEQYF
TRBJ2-7 | TRBV5-1 | CASSPQGALGEQYF
TRBJ1-3 | TRBV7-2 | CASRSRGPSGNTIYF
TRBJ1-4 | TRBV4-3 | CASSQPNEKLFF